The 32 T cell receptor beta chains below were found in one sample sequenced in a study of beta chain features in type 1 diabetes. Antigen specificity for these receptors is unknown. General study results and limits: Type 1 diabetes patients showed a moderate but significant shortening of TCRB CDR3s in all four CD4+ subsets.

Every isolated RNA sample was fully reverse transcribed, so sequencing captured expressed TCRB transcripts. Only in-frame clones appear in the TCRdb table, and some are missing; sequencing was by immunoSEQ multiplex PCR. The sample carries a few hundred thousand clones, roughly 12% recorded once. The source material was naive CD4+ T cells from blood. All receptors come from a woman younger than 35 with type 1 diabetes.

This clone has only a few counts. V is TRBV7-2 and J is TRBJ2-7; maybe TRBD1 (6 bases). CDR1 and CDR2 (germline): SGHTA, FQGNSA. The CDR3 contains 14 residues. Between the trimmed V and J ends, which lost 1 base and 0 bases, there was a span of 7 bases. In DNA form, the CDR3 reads TGTGCCAGCAGCTTAGGAGGGGGCTCCTACGAGCAGTACGTC. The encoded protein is CASSLGGGSYEQYV.

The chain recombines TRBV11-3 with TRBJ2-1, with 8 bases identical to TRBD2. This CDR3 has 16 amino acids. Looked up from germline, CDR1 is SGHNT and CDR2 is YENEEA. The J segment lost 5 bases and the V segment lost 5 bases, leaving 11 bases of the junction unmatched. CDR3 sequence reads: CASSRRGLAGHNEQFF. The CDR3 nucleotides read TGTGCCAGCAGCCGTCGAGGACTAGCCGGTCACAATGAGCAGTTCTTC.

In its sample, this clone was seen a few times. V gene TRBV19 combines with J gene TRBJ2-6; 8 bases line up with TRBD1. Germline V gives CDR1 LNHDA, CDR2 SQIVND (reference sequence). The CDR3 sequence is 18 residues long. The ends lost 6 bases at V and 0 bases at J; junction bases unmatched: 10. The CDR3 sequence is CASSINPGGGSGANVLTF. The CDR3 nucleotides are TGTGCCAGTAGCATCAACCCAGGGGGCGGCTCTGGGGCCAACGTCCTGACTTTC.

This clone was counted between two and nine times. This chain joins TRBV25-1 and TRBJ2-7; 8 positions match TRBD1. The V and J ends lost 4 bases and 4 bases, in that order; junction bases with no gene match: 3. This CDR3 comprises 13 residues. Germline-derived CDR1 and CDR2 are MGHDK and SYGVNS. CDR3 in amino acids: CASSARQGYEQYV. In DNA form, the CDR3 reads TGTGCCAGCAGTGCTCGACAGGGGTACGAGCAGTACGTC.

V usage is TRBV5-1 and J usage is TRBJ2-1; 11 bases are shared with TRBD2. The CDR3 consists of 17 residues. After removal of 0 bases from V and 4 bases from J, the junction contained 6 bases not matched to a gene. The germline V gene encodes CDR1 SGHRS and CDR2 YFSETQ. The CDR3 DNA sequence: TGCGCCAGCAGCTTGGCCTCGGGGACTAGCGGATACAATGAGCAGTTCTTC. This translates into CASSLASGTSGYNEQFF. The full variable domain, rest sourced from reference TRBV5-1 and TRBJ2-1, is KAGVTQTPRYLIKTRGQQVTLSCSPISGHRSVSWYQQTPGQGLQFLFEYFSETQRNKGNFPGRFSGRQFSNSRSEMNVSTLELGDSALYLCASSLASGTSGYNEQFFGPGTRLTVL.

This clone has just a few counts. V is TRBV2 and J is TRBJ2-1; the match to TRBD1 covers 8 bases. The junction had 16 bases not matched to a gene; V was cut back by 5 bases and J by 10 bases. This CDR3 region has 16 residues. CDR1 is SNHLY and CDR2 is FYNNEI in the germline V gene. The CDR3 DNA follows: TGTGCCAGCAGTTTGACAGGGGTCGCTTTCAATAGGGAGCAGTTCTTC. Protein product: CASSLTGVAFNREQFF. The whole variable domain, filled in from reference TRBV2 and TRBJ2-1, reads EPEVTQTPSHQVTQMGQEVILRCVPISNHLYFYWYRQILGQKVEFLVSFYNNEISEKSEIFDDQFSVERPDGSNFTLKIRSTKLEDSAMYFCASSLTGVAFNREQFFGPGTRLTVL.

CDR3 nucleotides: TGTGCCACCCGCCCACAGGGTACGAACCCCACGAGGGAAAAACTGTTTTTT. Amino acid sequence: CATRPQGTNPTREKLFF. The genes are TRBV15 and TRBJ1-4, with a possible D match to TRBD1 (6 bases). The CDR3 extends over 17 amino acids. Trimming stripped 8 bases from V and 8 bases from J, with 27 bases between. Germline V CDR1 and CDR2: LNHNV, YYDKDF (reference sequence).

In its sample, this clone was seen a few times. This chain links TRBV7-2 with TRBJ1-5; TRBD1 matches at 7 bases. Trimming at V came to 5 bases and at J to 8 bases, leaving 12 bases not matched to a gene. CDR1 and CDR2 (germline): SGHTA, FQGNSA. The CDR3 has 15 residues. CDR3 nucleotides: TGTGCCAGCAGCCCTCGAGGGACAGCACACGAGCCCCAGCATTTT. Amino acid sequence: CASSPRGTAHEPQHF.

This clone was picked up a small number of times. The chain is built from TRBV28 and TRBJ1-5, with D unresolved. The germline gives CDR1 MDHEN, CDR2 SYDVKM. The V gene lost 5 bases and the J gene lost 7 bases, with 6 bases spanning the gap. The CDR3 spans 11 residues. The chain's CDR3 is CASSLEQPQHF. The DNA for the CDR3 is TGTGCCAGCAGTCTGGAGCAGCCCCAGCATTTT.

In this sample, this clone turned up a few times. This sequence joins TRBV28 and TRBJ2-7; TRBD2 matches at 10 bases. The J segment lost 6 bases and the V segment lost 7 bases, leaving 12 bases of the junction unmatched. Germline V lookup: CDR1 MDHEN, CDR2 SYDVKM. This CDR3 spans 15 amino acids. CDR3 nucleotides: TGTGCCAGCACCTTTCGAGGGACTAGCGCCTCCGAGCAGTACTTC. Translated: CASTFRGTSASEQYF.

CDR3 loop: CATSRVVVPNEQFF. DNA of the CDR3: TGTGCCACCAGCAGAGTAGTAGTACCCAATGAGCAGTTCTTC. The chain has TRBV15 and TRBJ2-1; D not certain. The CDR3 contains 14 residues. V lost 1 base, J lost 6 bases, and 10 bases lay in between. Germline V CDR1 and CDR2: LNHNV, YYDKDF (reference sequence).

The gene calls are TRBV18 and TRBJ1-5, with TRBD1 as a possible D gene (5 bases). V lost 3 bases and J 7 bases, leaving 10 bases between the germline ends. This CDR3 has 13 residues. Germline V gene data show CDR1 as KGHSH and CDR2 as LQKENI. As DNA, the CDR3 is TGTGCCAGCTCACCTTCAGGGATCCAGCCCCAGCATTTT. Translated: CASSPSGIQPQHF.

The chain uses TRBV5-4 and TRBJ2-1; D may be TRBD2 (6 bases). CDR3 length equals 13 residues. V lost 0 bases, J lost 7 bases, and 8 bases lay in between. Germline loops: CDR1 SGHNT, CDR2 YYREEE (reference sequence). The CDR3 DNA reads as TGTGCCAGCAGCTTGGGACTAGAAAATGAGCAGTTCTTC. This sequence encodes CASSLGLENEQFF.

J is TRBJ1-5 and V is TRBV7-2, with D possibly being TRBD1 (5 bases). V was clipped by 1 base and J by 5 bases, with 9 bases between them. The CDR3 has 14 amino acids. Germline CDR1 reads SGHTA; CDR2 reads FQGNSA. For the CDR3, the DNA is TGTGCCAGCAGCTTAGTTCAGGGCTATCAGCCCCAGCATTTT. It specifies CASSLVQGYQPQHF.

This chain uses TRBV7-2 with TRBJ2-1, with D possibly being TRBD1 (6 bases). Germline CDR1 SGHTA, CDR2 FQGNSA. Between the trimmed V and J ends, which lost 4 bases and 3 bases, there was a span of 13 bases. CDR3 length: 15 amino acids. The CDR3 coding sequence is TGTGCCAGCAGCTATGACAGGACCTTCTACAATGAGCAGTTCTTC. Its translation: CASSYDRTFYNEQFF.

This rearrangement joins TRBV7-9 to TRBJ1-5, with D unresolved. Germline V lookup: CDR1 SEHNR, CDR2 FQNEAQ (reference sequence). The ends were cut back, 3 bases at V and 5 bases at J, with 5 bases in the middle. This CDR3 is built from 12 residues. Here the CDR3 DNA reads TGTGCCAGCAGCTTGGAGTATCAGCCCCAGCATTTT. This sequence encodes CASSLEYQPQHF.

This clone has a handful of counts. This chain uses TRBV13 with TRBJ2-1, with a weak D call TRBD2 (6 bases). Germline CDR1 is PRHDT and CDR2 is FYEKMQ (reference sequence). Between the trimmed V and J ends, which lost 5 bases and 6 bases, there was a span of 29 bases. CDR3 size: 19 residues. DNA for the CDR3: TGTGCCAGCAGCCAGGGAGGTAGTAGGAGTTTTAACCCTATCAATGAGCAGTTCTTC. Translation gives CASSQGGSRSFNPINEQFF.

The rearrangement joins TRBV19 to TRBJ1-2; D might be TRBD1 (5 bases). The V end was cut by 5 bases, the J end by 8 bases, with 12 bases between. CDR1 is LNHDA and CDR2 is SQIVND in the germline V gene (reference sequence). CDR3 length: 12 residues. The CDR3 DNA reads TGTGCCAGTAGTTTGGAGGGGAAGGGCTACACCTTC. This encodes CASSLEGKGYTF.

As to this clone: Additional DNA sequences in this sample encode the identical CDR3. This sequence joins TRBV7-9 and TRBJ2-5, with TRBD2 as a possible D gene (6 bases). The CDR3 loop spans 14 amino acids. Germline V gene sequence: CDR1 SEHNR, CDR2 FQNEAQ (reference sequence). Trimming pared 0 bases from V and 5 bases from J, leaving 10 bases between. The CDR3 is CASSLAGGGETQYF. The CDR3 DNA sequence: TGTGCCAGCAGCTTAGCGGGAGGAGGCGAGACCCAGTACTTC. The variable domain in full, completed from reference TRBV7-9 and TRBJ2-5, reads DTGVSQNPRHKITKRGQNVTFRCDPISEHNRLYWYRQTLGQGPEFLTYFQNEAQLEKSRLLSDRFSAERPKGSFSTLEIQRTEQGDSAMYLCASSLAGGGETQYFGPGTRLLVL.

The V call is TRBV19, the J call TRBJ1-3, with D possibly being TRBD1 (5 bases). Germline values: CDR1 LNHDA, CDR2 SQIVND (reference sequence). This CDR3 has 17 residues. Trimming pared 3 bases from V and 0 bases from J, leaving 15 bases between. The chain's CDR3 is CASSMPPGGGSGNTIYF. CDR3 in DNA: TGTGCCAGTAGTATGCCTCCCGGGGGAGGCTCTGGAAACACCATATATTTT.

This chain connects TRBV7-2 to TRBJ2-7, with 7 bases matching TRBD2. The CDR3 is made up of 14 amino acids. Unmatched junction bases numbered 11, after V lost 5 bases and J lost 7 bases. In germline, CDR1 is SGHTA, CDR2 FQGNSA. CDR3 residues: CASSPGLVLSEQYF. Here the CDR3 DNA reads TGTGCCAGCAGCCCTGGACTAGTTTTAAGTGAGCAGTACTTC.

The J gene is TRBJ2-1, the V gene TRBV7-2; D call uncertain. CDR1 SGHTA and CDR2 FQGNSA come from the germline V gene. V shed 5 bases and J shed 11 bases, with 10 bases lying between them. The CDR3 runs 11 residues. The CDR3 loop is CASSPGKKQFF. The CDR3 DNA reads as TGTGCCAGCAGCCCCGGTAAGAAGCAGTTCTTC.

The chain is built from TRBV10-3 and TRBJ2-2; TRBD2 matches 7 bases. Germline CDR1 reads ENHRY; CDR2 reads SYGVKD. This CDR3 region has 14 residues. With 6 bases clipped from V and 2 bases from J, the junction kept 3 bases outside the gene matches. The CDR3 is CAIRGTTNTGELFF. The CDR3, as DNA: TGTGCCATCAGGGGGACTACAAACACCGGGGAGCTGTTTTTT.

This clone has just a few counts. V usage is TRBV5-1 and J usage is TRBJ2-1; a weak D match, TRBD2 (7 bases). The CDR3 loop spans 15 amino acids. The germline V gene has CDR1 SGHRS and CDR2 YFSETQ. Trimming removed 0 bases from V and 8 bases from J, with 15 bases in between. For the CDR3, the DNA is TGCGCCAGCAGCTTGGCCGGGGGGCGGTGGGATGAGCAGTTCTTC. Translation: CASSLAGGRWDEQFF.

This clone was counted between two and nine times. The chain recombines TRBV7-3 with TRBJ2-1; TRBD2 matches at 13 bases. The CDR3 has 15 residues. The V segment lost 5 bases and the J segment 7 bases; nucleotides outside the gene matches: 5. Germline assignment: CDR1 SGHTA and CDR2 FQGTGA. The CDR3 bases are TGTGCCAGCAGCCCGGGACTAGCGGGACCAAATGAGCAGTTCTTC. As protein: CASSPGLAGPNEQFF.

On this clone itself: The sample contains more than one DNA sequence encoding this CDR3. For the CDR3, the DNA is TGTGCCAGCAGCCCCCGAGATACGCAGTATTTT. Protein: CASSPRDTQYF. The chain uses TRBV7-2 and TRBJ2-3, with D unresolved. Germline CDR1 SGHTA, CDR2 FQGNSA. The CDR3 runs 11 residues. V was cut by 5 bases and J by 5 bases, with 5 bases left in between.

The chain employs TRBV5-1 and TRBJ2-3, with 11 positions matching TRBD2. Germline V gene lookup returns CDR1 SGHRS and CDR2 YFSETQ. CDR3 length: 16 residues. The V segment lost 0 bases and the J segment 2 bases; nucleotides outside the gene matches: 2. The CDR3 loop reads CASSLVAGGFTDTQYF. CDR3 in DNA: TGCGCCAGCAGCTTGGTAGCGGGAGGGTTCACAGATACGCAGTATTTT.

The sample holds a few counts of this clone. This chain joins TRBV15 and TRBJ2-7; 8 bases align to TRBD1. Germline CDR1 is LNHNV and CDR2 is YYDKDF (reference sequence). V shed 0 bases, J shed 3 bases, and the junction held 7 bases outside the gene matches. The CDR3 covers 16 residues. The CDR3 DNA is TGTGCCACCAGCAGAGAGGGCAGGGGGCTATTCTACGAGCAGTACTTC. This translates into CATSREGRGLFYEQYF. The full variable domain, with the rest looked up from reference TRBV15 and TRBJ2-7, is DAMVIQNPRYQVTQFGKPVTLSCSQTLNHNVMYWYQQKSSQAPKLLFHYYDKDFNNEADTPDNFQSRRPNTSFCFLDIRSPGLGDTAMYLCATSREGRGLFYEQYFGPGTRLTVT.

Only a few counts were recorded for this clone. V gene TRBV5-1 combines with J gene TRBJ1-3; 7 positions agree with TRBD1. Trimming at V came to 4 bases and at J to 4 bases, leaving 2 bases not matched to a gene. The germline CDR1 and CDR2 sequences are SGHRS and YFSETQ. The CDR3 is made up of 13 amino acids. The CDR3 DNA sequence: TGCGCCAGCAGCCGGGACAGCGGAAACACCATATATTTT. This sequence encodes CASSRDSGNTIYF. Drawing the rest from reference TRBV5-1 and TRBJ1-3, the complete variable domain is KAGVTQTPRYLIKTRGQQVTLSCSPISGHRSVSWYQQTPGQGLQFLFEYFSETQRNKGNFPGRFSGRQFSNSRSEMNVSTLELGDSALYLCASSRDSGNTIYFGEGSWLTVV.

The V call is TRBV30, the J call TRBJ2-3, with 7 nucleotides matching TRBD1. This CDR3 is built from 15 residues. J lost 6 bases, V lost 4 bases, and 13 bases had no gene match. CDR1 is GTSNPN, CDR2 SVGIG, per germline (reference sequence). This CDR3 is CAWTLTGTSGDTQYF. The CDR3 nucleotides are TGTGCCTGGACCCTGACAGGGACCTCCGGGGATACGCAGTATTTT.

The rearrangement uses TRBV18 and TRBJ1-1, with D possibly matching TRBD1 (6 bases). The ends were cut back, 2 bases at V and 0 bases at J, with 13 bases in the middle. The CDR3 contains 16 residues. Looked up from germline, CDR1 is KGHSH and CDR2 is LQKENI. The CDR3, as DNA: TGTGCCAGCTCACCAGGACAGTATAGGGTGAACACTGAAGCTTTCTTT. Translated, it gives CASSPGQYRVNTEAFF.

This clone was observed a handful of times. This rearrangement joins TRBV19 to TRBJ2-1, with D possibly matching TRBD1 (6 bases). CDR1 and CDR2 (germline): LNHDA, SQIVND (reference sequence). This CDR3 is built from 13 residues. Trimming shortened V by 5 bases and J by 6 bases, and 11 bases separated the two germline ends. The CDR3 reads CASSQTGTNEQFF. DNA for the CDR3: TGTGCCAGTAGTCAAACAGGGACCAATGAGCAGTTCTTC.